This T cell receptor beta chain originates from a study of CD8+ T cells in alopecia areata. About the research overall: Scoring of severity for treated patients was based on percentage of affected scalp area.

Extraction of RNA preceded its reverse transcription into cDNA, which served as the sequencing template. Repertoires were generated with immunoSEQ multiplex PCR, while TCRdb's copy carries only in-frame clones and drops some. The sample lists approximately 210,000 clones; approximately 40% were seen once. As to treatment: oral pan-JAK inhibitor, 5-10 mg twice daily. This receptor was identified in a human donor with alopecia areata. This material consisted of CD4+ T cells sorted from blood, taken at approximately week 36, from a patient treated with tofacitinib.

The CDR3 DNA reads TGCAGCTTTTTGACCCAGGGAGACTATGGCTACACCTTC. Its translation: CSFLTQGDYGYTF. V and J are TRBV29-1 and TRBJ1-2, with D possibly being TRBD1 (5 bases). The CDR3 length is 13 residues. Trimming took 8 bases from V and 3 from J, leaving 16 bases between them. CDR1 is SQVTM, CDR2 ANQGSEA, per germline.